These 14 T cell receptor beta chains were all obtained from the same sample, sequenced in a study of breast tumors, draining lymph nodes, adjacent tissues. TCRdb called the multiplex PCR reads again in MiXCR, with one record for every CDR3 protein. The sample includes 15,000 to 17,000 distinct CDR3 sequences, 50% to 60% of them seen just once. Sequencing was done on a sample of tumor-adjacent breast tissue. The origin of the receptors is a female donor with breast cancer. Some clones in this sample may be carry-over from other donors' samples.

Here the CDR3 reads CSVRWAHEQYF. The CDR3 DNA reads as TGCAGCGTGCGATGGGCTCACGAGCAGTACTTC. The genes are TRBV29-1 and TRBJ2-7; D unresolved. V was trimmed by 6 bases and J by 5 bases, leaving 11 bases between them. The CDR3 runs to 11 residues. The germline gives CDR1 SQVTM, CDR2 ANQGSEA.

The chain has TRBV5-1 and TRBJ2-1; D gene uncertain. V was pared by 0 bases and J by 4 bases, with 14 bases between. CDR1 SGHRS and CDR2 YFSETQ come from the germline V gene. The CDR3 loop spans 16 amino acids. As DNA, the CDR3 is TGCGCCAGCAGCTTGGAGTCCGGGTATGGATACAATGAGCAGTTCTTC. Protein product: CASSLESGYGYNEQFF. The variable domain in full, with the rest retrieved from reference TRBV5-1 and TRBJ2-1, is KAGVTQTPRYLIKTRGQQVTLSCSPISGHRSVSWYQQTPGQGLQFLFEYFSETQRNKGNFPGRFSGRQFSNSRSEMNVSTLELGDSALYLCASSLESGYGYNEQFFGPGTRLTVL.

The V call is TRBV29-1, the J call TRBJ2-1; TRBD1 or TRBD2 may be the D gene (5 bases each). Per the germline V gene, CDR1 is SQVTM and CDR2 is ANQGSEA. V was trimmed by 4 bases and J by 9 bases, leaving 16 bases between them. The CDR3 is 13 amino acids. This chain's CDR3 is CSVGGWEQREQFF. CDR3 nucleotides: TGCAGCGTTGGGGGGTGGGAACAGCGTGAGCAGTTCTTC.

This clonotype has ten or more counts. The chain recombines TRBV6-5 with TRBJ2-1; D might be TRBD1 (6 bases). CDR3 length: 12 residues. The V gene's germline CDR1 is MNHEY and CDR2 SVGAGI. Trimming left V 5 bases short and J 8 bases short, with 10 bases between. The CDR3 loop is CASSRGQHEQFF. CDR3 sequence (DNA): TGTGCCAGCAGTCGGGGACAACATGAGCAGTTCTTC.

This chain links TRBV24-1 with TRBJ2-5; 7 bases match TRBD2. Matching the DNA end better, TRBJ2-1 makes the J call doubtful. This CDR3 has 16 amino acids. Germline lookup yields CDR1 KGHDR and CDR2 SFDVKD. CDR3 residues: CATSGGRVGGPAEQFF. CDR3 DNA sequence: TGTGCCACCAGTGGTGGGCGAGTGGGAGGGCCTGCTGAGCAGTTCTTC.

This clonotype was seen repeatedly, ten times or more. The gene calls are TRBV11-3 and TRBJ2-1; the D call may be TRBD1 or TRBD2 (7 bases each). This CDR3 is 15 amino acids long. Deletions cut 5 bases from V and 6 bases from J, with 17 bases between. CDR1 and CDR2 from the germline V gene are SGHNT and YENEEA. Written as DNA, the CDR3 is TGTGCCAGCAGCCCAGGGGGGGGGCGTAGCAATGAGCAGTTCTTC. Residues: CASSPGGGRSNEQFF.

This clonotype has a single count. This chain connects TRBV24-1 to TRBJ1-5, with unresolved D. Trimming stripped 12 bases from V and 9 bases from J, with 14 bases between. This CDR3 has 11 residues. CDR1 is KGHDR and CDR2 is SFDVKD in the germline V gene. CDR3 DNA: TGTGCCCCAGTCTTAATACGGCCCCAGCATTTT. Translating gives CAPVLIRPQHF.

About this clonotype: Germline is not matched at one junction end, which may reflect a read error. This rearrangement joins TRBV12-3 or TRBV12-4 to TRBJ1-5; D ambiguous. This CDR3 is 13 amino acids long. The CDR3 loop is CAGSLMEIQPQQF. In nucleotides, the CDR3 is TGTGCCGGCAGTTTAATGGAGATTCAGCCCCAGCAATTT.

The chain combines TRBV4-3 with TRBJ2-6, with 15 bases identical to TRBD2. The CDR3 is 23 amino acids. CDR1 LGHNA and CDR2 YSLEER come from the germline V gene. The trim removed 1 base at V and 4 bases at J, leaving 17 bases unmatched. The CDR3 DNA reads TGCGCCAGCAGCCAAGGGCTCCCCCCCCGGACTAGCGGGAGGGCCGAAGGGGCCAACGTCCTGACTTTC. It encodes CASSQGLPPRTSGRAEGANVLTF.

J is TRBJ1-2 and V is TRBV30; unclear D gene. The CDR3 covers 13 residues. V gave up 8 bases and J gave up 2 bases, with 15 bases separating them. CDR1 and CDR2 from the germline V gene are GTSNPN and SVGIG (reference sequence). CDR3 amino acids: CAPSAAMNYGYTF. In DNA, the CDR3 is TGTGCCCCCAGCGCAGCGATGAACTATGGCTACACCTTC. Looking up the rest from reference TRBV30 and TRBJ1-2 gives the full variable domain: SQTIHQWPATLVQPVGSPLSLECTVEGTSNPNLYWYRQAAGRGLQLLFYSVGIGQISSEVPQNLSASRPQDRQFILSSKKLLLSDSGFYLCAPSAAMNYGYTFGSGTRLTVV.

In nucleotides, the CDR3 is TGCAGTGCTAGAGGCACAGGGGATAATGAAAAACTGTTTTTT. This translates into CSARGTGDNEKLFF. The genes are TRBV20-1 and TRBJ1-4, with 7 bases matching TRBD1. The CDR3 sequence is 14 residues long. Germline V gives CDR1 DFQATT, CDR2 SNEGSKA (reference sequence). Trimming at V came to 1 base and at J to 4 bases, leaving 3 bases not matched to a gene.

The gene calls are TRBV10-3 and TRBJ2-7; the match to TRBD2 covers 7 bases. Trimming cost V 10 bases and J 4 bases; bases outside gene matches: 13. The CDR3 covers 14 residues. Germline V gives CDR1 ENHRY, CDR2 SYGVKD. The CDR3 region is CATRPGGSTYEQYF. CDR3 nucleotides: TGTGCCACTAGACCGGGCGGGAGTACTTACGAGCAGTACTTC.

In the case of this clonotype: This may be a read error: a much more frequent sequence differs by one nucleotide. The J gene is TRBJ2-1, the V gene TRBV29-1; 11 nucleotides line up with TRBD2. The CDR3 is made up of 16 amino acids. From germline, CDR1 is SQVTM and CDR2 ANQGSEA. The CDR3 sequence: CSVEVAGGPSYNEQLF. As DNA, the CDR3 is TGCAGCGTTGAAGTAGCGGGGGGGCCCTCGTACAATGAGCAGCTCTTC.

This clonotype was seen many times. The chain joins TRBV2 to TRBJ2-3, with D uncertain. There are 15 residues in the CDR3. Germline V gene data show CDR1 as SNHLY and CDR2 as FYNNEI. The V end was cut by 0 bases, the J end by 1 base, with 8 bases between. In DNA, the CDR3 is TGTGCCAGCAGTGAAGCGCCTCGCGGCACAGATACGCAGTATTTT. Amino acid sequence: CASSEAPRGTDTQYF.